Here is one T cell receptor (beta chain) with its context. No antigen is known for it. Once RNA had been extracted, it was reverse transcribed into cDNA to act as the sequencing template. Sequenced by immunoSEQ multiplex PCR; TCRdb stores in-frame clones only, minus some. This sample has nearly 200,000 clones, with 55% to 70% found just once. The record originates from a study of CD8+ T cells in alopecia areata. For the study at large: Twice a day, 5 to 10 mg of oral tofacitinib was administered to treated patients. The tofacitinib course ran for 6 to 18 months and was followed by 6 months off drug. Affected scalp percentage determined the severity score of treated patients.

Germline V gives CDR1 SQVTM, CDR2 ANQGSEA. The V and J ends lost 4 bases and 3 bases respectively, with 9 bases between them. The CDR3 is 12 residues long. Study observations and caveats: For lesional scalp, especially alopecia totalis/universalis, clonality was higher than in normal scalp.

Treatment in this sample: oral pan-JAK inhibitor, 5-10 mg twice daily. V usage is TRBV29-1 and J usage is TRBJ1-1, with D unclear. Sequencing was performed on CD4+ T cells sorted from blood, taken at week 24, from a patient treated with tofacitinib. The receptor was isolated from a human donor with alopecia areata. The CDR3 DNA follows: TGCAGCGTTGGGAGCGCTGACACTGAAGCTTTCTTT. Translating gives CSVGSADTEAFF.